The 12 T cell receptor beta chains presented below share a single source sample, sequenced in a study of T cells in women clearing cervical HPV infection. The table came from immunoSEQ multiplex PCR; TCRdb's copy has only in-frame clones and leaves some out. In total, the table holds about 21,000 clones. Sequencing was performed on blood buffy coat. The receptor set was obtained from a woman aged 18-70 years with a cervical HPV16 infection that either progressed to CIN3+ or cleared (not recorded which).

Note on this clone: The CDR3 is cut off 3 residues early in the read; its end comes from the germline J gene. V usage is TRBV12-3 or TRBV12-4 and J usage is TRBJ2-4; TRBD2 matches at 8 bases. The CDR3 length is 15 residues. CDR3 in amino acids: CASSFQREMGKDQYF. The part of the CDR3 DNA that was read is TGTGCCAGCAGTTTCCAGCGGGAGATGGGGAAGGAT.

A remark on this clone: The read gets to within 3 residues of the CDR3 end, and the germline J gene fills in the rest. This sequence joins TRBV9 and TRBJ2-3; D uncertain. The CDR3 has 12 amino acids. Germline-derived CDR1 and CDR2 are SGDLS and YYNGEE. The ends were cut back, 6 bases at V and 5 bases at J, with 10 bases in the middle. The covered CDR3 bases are TGTGCCAGCAACACAGTCAAAGATACG. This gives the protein CASNTVKDT. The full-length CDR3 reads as CASNTVKDTQYF.

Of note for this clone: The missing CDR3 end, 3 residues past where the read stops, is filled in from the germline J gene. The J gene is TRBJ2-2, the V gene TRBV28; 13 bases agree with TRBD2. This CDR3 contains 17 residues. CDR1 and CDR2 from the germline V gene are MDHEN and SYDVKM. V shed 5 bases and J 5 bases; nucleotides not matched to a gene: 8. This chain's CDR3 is CASSPPGLAGATGELFF. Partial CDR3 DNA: TGTGCCAGCAGTCCCCCTGGACTAGCGGGAGCTACCGGGGAG. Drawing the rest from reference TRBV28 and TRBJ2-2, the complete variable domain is DVKVTQSSRYLVKRTGEKVFLECVQDMDHENMFWYRQDPGLGLRLIYFSYDVKMKEKGDIPEGYSVSREKKERFSLILESASTNQTSMYLCASSPPGLAGATGELFFGEGSRLTVL.

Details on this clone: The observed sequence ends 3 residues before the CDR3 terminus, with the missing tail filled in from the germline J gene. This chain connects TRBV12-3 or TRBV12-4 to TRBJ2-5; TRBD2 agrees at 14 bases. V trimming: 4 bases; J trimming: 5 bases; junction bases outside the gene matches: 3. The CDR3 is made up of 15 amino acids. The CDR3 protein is CASSSGLAGVETQYF. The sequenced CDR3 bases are TGTGCCAGCAGTTCGGGACTAGCGGGAGTTGAGACC.

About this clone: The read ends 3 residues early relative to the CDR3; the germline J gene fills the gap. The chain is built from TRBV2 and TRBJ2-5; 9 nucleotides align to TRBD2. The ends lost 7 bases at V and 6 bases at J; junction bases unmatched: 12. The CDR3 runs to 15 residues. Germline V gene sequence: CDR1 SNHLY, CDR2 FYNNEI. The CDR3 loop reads CASIEGLAGRQTQYF. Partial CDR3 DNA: TGTGCCAGCATCGAGGGCCTAGCGGGAAGACAGACC.

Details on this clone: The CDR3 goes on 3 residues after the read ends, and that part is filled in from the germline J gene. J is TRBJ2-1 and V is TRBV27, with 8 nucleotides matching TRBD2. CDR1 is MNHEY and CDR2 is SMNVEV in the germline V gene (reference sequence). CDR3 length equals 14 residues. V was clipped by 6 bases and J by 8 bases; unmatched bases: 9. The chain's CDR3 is CASSQGLGGHEQFF. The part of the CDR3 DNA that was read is TGTGCCAGCAGCCAGGGACTAGGAGGCCATGAG.

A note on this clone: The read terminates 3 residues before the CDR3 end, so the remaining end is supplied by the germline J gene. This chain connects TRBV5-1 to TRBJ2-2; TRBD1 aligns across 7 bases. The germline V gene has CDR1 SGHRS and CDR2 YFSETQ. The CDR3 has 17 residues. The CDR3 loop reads CASSTGQVPPLNEKLFF. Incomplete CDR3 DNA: TGCGCCAGCAGCACCGGACAGGTTCCGCCGCTGAATGAAAAG.

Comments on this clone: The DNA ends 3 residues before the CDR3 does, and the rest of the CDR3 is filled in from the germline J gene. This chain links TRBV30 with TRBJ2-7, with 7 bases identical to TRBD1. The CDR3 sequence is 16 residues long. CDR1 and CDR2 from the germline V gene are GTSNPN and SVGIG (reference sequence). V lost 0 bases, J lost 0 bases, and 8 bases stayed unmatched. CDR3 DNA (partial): TGTGCCTGGAGTGTAGGGGGCAGGGTGGTCTCCTACGAG. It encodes CAWSVGGRVVSYE. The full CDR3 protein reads CAWSVGGRVVSYEQYF.

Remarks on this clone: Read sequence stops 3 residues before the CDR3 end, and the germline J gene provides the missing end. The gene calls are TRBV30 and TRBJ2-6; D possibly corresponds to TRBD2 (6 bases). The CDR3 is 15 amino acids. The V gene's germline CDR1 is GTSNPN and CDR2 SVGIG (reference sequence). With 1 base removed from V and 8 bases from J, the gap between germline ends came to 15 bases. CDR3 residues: CAWSGRGHWPNVLTF. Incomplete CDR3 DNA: TGTGCCTGGAGTGGGAGGGGCCATTGGCCCAACGTC.

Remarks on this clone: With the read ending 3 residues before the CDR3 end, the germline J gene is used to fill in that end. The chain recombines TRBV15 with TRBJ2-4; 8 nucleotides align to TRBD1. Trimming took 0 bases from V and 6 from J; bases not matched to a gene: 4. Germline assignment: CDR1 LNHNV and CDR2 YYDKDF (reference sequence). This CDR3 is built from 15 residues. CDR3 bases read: TGTGCCACCAGCAGAGATGGGACAGGCGGAAACATT. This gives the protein CATSRDGTGGNI. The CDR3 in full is CATSRDGTGGNIQYF.

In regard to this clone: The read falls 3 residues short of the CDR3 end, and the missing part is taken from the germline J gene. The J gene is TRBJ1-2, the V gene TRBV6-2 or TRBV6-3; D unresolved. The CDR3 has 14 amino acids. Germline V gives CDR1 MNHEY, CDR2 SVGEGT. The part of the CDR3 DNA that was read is TGTGCCAGCAGCTCTTCGTCGGGTCGGCTAGGC. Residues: CASSSSSGRLG. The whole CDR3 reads CASSSSSGRLGYTF.

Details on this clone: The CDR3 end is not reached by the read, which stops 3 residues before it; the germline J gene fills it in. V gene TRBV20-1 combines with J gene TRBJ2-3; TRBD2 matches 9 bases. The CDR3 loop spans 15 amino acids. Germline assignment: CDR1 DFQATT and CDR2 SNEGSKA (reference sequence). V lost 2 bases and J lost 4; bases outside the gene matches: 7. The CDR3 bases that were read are TGCAGTGCTAGACCCGGGACTAGCAGAGCAGATACG. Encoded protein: CSARPGTSRADT. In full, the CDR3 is CSARPGTSRADTQYF.